These 11 T cell receptor beta chains were sequenced from one sample in a study of blood T cell repertoires in COVID-19. This table comes from immunoSEQ multiplex PCR, and its TCRdb copy is limited to in-frame clones, with some not included. The sample contains just under 50,000 clones, roughly 85% of which appear only once. The sequenced material came from peripheral blood. The origin of the receptors is a man between 65 and 80 years old with acute or convalescent COVID-19.

The chain links TRBV7-8 to TRBJ2-1; D call uncertain. The CDR3 is made up of 15 amino acids. V lost 5 bases and J 0 bases, leaving 11 bases between the germline ends. The germline CDR1 and CDR2 sequences are SGHVS and FQNEAQ. As DNA, the CDR3 is TGTGCCAGCAGCCCTAGGCGGCGCTCCTACAATGAGCAGTTCTTC. It is translated as CASSPRRRSYNEQFF.

CDR3 coding DNA: TGCGCCAGCAGCGGTGGCGGACAGTTTAATGAAAAACTGTTTTTT. Its translation: CASSGGGQFNEKLFF. The chain carries TRBV5-1 and TRBJ1-4, with a tentative D call TRBD1 (6 bases). The germline V gene has CDR1 SGHRS and CDR2 YFSETQ. This CDR3 is 15 amino acids long. The V end lost 4 bases, the J end lost 4 bases, and 14 bases lay between the germline ends.

The rearrangement uses TRBV11-1 and TRBJ2-7; D gene unclear. V lost 4 bases, J lost 2 bases, and 3 bases lay in between. The V gene's germline CDR1 is SGHAT and CDR2 FQDESV (reference sequence). The CDR3 consists of 11 residues. The CDR3 nucleotides are TGTGCCAGCAGCTCCACCTACGAGCAGTACTTC. Its protein product is CASSSTYEQYF.

In the case of this clone: This sample also contains other DNA sequences that code for the same CDR3. The V call is TRBV18, the J call TRBJ1-5; TRBD1 matches 10 bases. Germline CDR1 is KGHSH and CDR2 is LQKENI. V was clipped by 3 bases and J by 1 base; unmatched bases: 0. The CDR3 is 15 amino acids. Written as DNA, the CDR3 is TGTGCCAGCTCACCGGGACAGGGGAGCAATCAGCCCCAGCATTTT. The encoded protein is CASSPGQGSNQPQHF.

This clone was detected a few times. This chain uses TRBV18 with TRBJ1-1; D unclear. Germline loops: CDR1 KGHSH, CDR2 LQKENI. CDR3 length equals 14 residues. Trimming cost V 6 bases and J 7 bases, with 18 bases left between them. CDR3 sequence (DNA): TGTGCCAGCTCCTCGCGCGCGGAGGGTGTTGAAGCTTTCTTT. Translating it yields CASSSRAEGVEAFF.

The table lists this clone with a few counts. The gene calls are TRBV9 and TRBJ2-3, with D maybe TRBD2 (6 bases). Germline CDR1 is SGDLS and CDR2 is YYNGEE. The V end was cut by 4 bases, the J end by 0 bases, with 15 bases between. CDR3 length: 16 residues. Written as DNA, the CDR3 is TGTGCCAGCAGCCTTACGCTACTAGCTAGCACAGATACGCAGTATTTT. Its translation is CASSLTLLASTDTQYF.

This clone has more than one count but fewer than ten. V is TRBV12-3 or TRBV12-4 and J is TRBJ2-1; the match to TRBD2 covers 7 bases. J lost 9 bases, V lost 5 bases, and 4 bases had no gene match. There are 12 residues in the CDR3. The CDR3 loop reads CASSLREGEQFF. In DNA form, the CDR3 reads TGTGCCAGCAGTCTCAGGGAGGGTGAGCAGTTCTTC.

This clone was observed a single time. The rearrangement uses TRBV18 and TRBJ1-1; the match to TRBD1 covers 8 bases. CDR1 and CDR2 (germline): KGHSH, LQKENI. The CDR3 sequence is 15 residues long. V was pared by 2 bases and J by 4 bases, with 6 bases of the junction left unmatched. The CDR3 loop is CASSPREGTGTEAFF. The CDR3 DNA sequence: TGTGCCAGCTCACCAAGGGAGGGGACAGGCACTGAAGCTTTCTTT.

This clone was observed once. This chain connects TRBV6-5 to TRBJ1-2; tentative D call: TRBD1 (6 bases). Germline-derived CDR1 and CDR2 are MNHEY and SVGAGI. The CDR3 runs 14 residues. The V and J ends lost 9 bases and 5 bases respectively, with 19 bases between them. For the CDR3, the DNA is TGTGCCAGTCAGGGGTCAACCAGGCAGTATGGCTACACCTTC. Protein: CASQGSTRQYGYTF.

This clone was seen more than once but under ten times. The chain joins TRBV29-1 to TRBJ1-2, with TRBD1 identical over 8 bases. Unmatched junction bases numbered 8, after V lost 6 bases and J lost 5 bases. Germline V gene data show CDR1 as SQVTM and CDR2 as ANQGSEA. The CDR3 consists of 13 residues. As DNA, the CDR3 is TGCAGCGTGATCCAGACAGGGGAGTATGGCTACACCTTC. It is translated as CSVIQTGEYGYTF.

The V call is TRBV7-2, the J call TRBJ2-1; a possible D gene is TRBD1 (6 bases). Trimming removed 2 bases from V and 9 bases from J, with 20 bases in between. Germline CDR1 reads SGHTA; CDR2 reads FQGNSA. The CDR3 length is 16 residues. CDR3 nucleotides: TGTGCCAGCAGCTTATTGGTGGGGGCGGCTGGGGGTGAGCAGTTCTTC. This encodes CASSLLVGAAGGEQFF.